In this sample, the clone carrying this T cell receptor beta chain turned up a few times. Germline values: CDR1 MDHEN, CDR2 SYDVKM. V lost 1 base to trimming and J lost 4 bases, with 7 bases between them. The CDR3 sequence is 13 residues long. This record belongs to a study of T cell responses to AZD1222 COVID-19 vaccine. As for the study in general: Pooling covered second doses at about 4 or about 12 weeks.

The repertoire was sequenced with immunoSEQ multiplex PCR; TCRdb's copy has only in-frame clones and lacks some. This table has roughly 140,000 clones, almost 90% appearing once. The clonotype comes from an adult in good health. The sequences come from peripheral blood, collected on day 0 of AZD1222 vaccination. The V gene is TRBV28, the J gene TRBJ1-2, with no clear D. The CDR3 DNA reads as TGTGCCAGCAGTTTATTCAACAGCTATGGCTACACCTTC. Encoded protein: CASSLFNSYGYTF.